These 23 T cell receptor beta chains share one sample of origin, sequenced in a study of beta chain features in type 1 diabetes (dated by TCRdb to the late 2010s). Library preparation used the immunoSEQ multiplex PCR assay. All of the isolated RNA was reverse transcribed with the High Capacity cDNA Reverse Transcription Kit, so expressed TCRB transcripts were sequenced. In TCRdb, the immuneACCESS table is reduced to in-frame sequences with V and J assigned. These tables do not hold every clone; where another copy was compared, an unresolved V gene accounts for under half, and the others remain unexplained. This sample lists 250,000 to 350,000 clones; 12% to 15% were detected once. The ten largest clones capture about 6.6% of the sample. Sequenced material: central memory CD4+ T cells from blood. The receptors shown here come from a man aged 25 to 40 in good health.

This clone was seen many times. The chain employs TRBV2 and TRBJ2-1, with TRBD2 matching 8 bases. The ends lost 7 bases at V and 4 bases at J; junction bases unmatched: 6. The CDR3 is 14 residues long. The germline V gene has CDR1 SNHLY and CDR2 FYNNEI. CDR3 amino acids: CASMVRGGYNEQFF. For the CDR3, the DNA is TGTGCCAGCATGGTTCGGGGGGGATACAATGAGCAGTTCTTC. Full variable domain (missing parts from reference TRBV2 and TRBJ2-1): EPEVTQTPSHQVTQMGQEVILRCVPISNHLYFYWYRQILGQKVEFLVSFYNNEISEKSEIFDDQFSVERPDGSNFTLKIRSTKLEDSAMYFCASMVRGGYNEQFFGPGTRLTVL.

V and J are TRBV7-9 and TRBJ1-1; D unclear. Germline lookup yields CDR1 SEHNR and CDR2 FQNEAQ (reference sequence). The CDR3 is 14 amino acids. Trimming removed 6 bases at V and 1 base at J, with 12 bases between. CDR3 residues: CASRFGVPNTEAFF. CDR3 bases: TGTGCCAGCAGATTCGGGGTGCCGAACACTGAAGCTTTCTTT.

This clone was counted many times. The chain joins TRBV11-3 to TRBJ1-1; D is unclear. This CDR3 comprises 15 residues. V gave up 7 bases and J gave up 1 base, with 16 bases separating them. CDR1 is SGHNT and CDR2 is YENEEA in the germline V gene. The CDR3 spells CASTHSGNKNTEAFF. CDR3 nucleotides: TGTGCCAGCACCCACTCGGGCAACAAGAACACTGAAGCTTTCTTT.

The chain recombines TRBV6-4 with TRBJ2-7; 13 bases are shared with TRBD2. V gave up 7 bases and J gave up 7 bases; unmatched junction bases: 13. The CDR3 extends over 16 amino acids. Per germline, CDR1 MRHNA and CDR2 SNTAGT. The CDR3 sequence is CASTLGRTSGSHEQYV. CDR3 coding DNA: TGTGCCAGCACCCTGGGCCGGACTAGCGGGAGTCATGAGCAGTACGTC.

This clone turned up a few times. The V and J genes are TRBV11-1 and TRBJ2-7; possible D gene TRBD1, 5 bases. The V and J ends lost 3 bases and 9 bases respectively, with 12 bases between them. Germline V gives CDR1 SGHAT, CDR2 FQDESV (reference sequence). CDR3 length equals 12 residues. CDR3 amino acids: CASSFARARQYF. CDR3 coding DNA: TGTGCCAGCAGCTTCGCCAGGGCCCGGCAGTACTTC.

The V call is TRBV7-9, the J call TRBJ1-6; maybe TRBD1 (6 bases). CDR3 length: 14 residues. Between the trimmed V and J ends, which lost 5 bases and 8 bases, there was a span of 13 bases. Germline V gives CDR1 SEHNR, CDR2 FQNEAQ (reference sequence). The DNA for the CDR3 is TGTGCCAGCAGCCCCGGGGCAGGGGATTCACCCCTCCACTTT. Its translation is CASSPGAGDSPLHF.

Ten or more counts support this clone. The rearrangement joins TRBV10-3 to TRBJ2-2, with D perhaps TRBD1 (5 bases). Germline V lookup: CDR1 ENHRY, CDR2 SYGVKD. This CDR3 is built from 14 residues. V gave up 6 bases and J gave up 1 base, with 9 bases separating them. CDR3 region: CAIRIGQNTGELFF. The CDR3 DNA follows: TGTGCCATCAGGATAGGACAGAACACCGGGGAGCTGTTTTTT.

This chain uses TRBV19 with TRBJ2-1, with 11 bases matching TRBD2. Trimming at V came to 6 bases and at J to 6 bases, leaving 10 bases not matched to a gene. Germline CDR1 is LNHDA and CDR2 is SQIVND (reference sequence). The CDR3 has 16 residues. CDR3 sequence (DNA): TGTGCCAGTAGACCCATGGGACTAGCGGCAGGCAATGAGCAGTTCTTC. This translates into CASRPMGLAAGNEQFF.

The chain recombines TRBV5-6 with TRBJ2-7, with TRBD2 identical over 14 bases. The CDR3 consists of 13 residues. CDR1 and CDR2 from the germline V gene are SGHDT and YYEEEE. The ends lost 4 bases at V and 9 bases at J; junction bases unmatched: 3. The DNA of the CDR3 is TGTGCCAGCAGCATAGGACTAGCGGGAGGGCAGTACGTC. It translates to CASSIGLAGGQYV.

This chain connects TRBV11-3 to TRBJ1-1, with D perhaps matching TRBD1 (6 bases). This CDR3 is built from 15 residues. Looked up from germline, CDR1 is SGHNT and CDR2 is YENEEA. Trimming removed 1 base at V and 1 base at J, with 10 bases between. The DNA for the CDR3 is TGTGCCAGCAGCTTAGTACAGGGTAGGAACACTGAAGCTTTCTTT. Translated: CASSLVQGRNTEAFF.

J is TRBJ2-3 and V is TRBV27; 8 positions agree with TRBD2. The CDR3 is made up of 16 amino acids. Germline CDR1 is MNHEY and CDR2 is SMNVEV (reference sequence). J gave up 2 bases and V 7 bases, and 11 bases lay outside the gene matches. CDR3 loop: CASTRGGRGLTDTQYF. In nucleotides, the CDR3 is TGTGCCAGCACGCGCGGGGGGCGGGGACTCACAGATACGCAGTATTTT.

The chain employs TRBV15 and TRBJ2-5; TRBD1 matches 9 bases. J was trimmed by 5 bases and V by 7 bases; bases with no gene match: 5. The CDR3 runs 13 residues. Germline-derived CDR1 and CDR2 are LNHNV and YYDKDF (reference sequence). The CDR3 DNA follows: TGTGCCACCACTGGACAGGGGCGGGAGACCCAGTACTTC. Its protein product is CATTGQGRETQYF.

The chain recombines TRBV7-2 with TRBJ2-7, with 11 bases that match TRBD2. CDR1 is SGHTA and CDR2 is FQGNSA in the germline V gene. Unmatched junction bases numbered 9, after V lost 5 bases and J lost 6 bases. This CDR3 region has 15 residues. CDR3 DNA: TGTGCCAGCAGCCTAATTGGGCTAGCGGGAGGCGAGCAGTACGTC. It is translated as CASSLIGLAGGEQYV.

This clone was seen a handful of times. The CDR3 sequence: CASSQERTGTGELFF. Written as DNA, the CDR3 is TGCGCCAGCAGCCAAGAAAGGACAGGGACCGGGGAGCTGTTTTTT. V usage is TRBV4-3 and J usage is TRBJ2-2; 8 nucleotides align to TRBD1. Per germline, CDR1 LGHNA and CDR2 YSLEER. V lost 0 bases and J lost 5; bases outside the gene matches: 2. The CDR3 is 15 amino acids.

This clone was observed a few times. The rearrangement links TRBV6-1 to TRBJ2-2; weak D call: TRBD2 (6 bases). Trimming took 7 bases from V and 7 from J, leaving 16 bases between them. Germline lookup yields CDR1 MNHNS and CDR2 SASEGT. The length of the CDR3 is 14 residues. This CDR3 is CASKDSGGLGELFF. The CDR3 DNA reads TGTGCCAGCAAAGACTCCGGGGGACTCGGGGAGCTGTTTTTT.

The J gene is TRBJ2-1, the V gene TRBV4-1; 11 bases agree with TRBD2. The trim removed 0 bases at V and 8 bases at J, leaving 6 bases unmatched. Germline lookup yields CDR1 MGHRA and CDR2 YSYEKL. The CDR3 loop spans 16 amino acids. The CDR3 region has the DNA TGCGCCAGCAGCCAAGAAGATAGCGGGGGGGTCGATGAGCAGTTCTTC. Residues: CASSQEDSGGVDEQFF.

This clone came up a few times. The chain employs TRBV28 and TRBJ1-2, with TRBD1 identical over 8 bases. The V and J ends lost 10 bases and 0 bases, in that order; junction bases with no gene match: 7. CDR1 and CDR2 (germline): MDHEN, SYDVKM. The CDR3 is made up of 14 amino acids. As DNA, the CDR3 is TGTGCCACCCCGGGGACAGGAGCTAACTATGGCTACACCTTC. Amino acid sequence: CATPGTGANYGYTF.

This clone has more than one count but fewer than ten. The chain is built from TRBV7-2 and TRBJ1-5, with a tentative D call TRBD1 (6 bases). CDR1 is SGHTA and CDR2 is FQGNSA in the germline V gene. The CDR3 length is 13 residues. V was shortened by 5 bases and J by 7 bases, with 12 bases between the two germline ends. In DNA form, the CDR3 reads TGTGCCAGCAGCGTCGACAGGATCCAGCCCCAGCATTTT. Its translation is CASSVDRIQPQHF.

This clone was recorded at least ten times. This same CDR3 is encoded by further DNA sequences in the sample. V and J are TRBV29-1 and TRBJ2-1; 9 bases are shared with TRBD1. The CDR3 covers 13 residues. V shed 6 bases and J 4 bases; nucleotides not matched to a gene: 4. Looked up from germline, CDR1 is SQVTM and CDR2 is ANQGSEA. CDR3 region: CSVSQGAYNEQFF. Here the CDR3 DNA reads TGCAGCGTGTCACAGGGGGCATACAATGAGCAGTTCTTC.

This clone was detected a few times. The chain carries TRBV14 and TRBJ1-2; TRBD1 is a possible D gene (5 bases). The CDR3 extends over 15 amino acids. V shed 4 bases and J shed 4 bases, with 16 bases lying between them. Germline V gene sequence: CDR1 SGHDN, CDR2 FVKESK. The CDR3 reads CASSLAGGTSYGYTF. CDR3 in DNA: TGTGCCAGCAGCCTTGCTGGGGGTACTAGCTATGGCTACACCTTC.

This sequence joins TRBV7-9 and TRBJ1-4, with D perhaps TRBD1 (6 bases). The CDR3 loop spans 17 amino acids. The germline V and J ends were trimmed by 6 bases and 0 bases, with 17 bases remaining between them. CDR1 is SEHNR, CDR2 FQNEAQ, per germline (reference sequence). Here the CDR3 DNA reads TGTGCCAGCAGTTACGGCACGGACAGTGCAACTAATGAAAAACTGTTTTTT. Encoded protein: CASSYGTDSATNEKLFF.

This clone was detected only a few times. The chain links TRBV19 to TRBJ1-5; 7 bases are a match to TRBD1. This CDR3 is built from 14 residues. J gave up 5 bases and V 4 bases, and 5 bases lay outside the gene matches. Per germline, CDR1 LNHDA and CDR2 SQIVND (reference sequence). In DNA form, the CDR3 reads TGTGCCAGTAGTAGGGACAGTGTTTATCAGCCCCAGCATTTT. Its translation is CASSRDSVYQPQHF.

The chain employs TRBV9 and TRBJ2-2, with TRBD2 matching 7 bases. The CDR3 is made up of 14 amino acids. V dropped 0 bases and J dropped 6; count of bases not matched to a gene: 2. The germline gives CDR1 SGDLS, CDR2 YYNGEE. Here the CDR3 reads CASSVAAGAGELFF. CDR3 DNA sequence: TGTGCCAGCAGCGTAGCTGCGGGGGCCGGGGAGCTGTTTTTT.